Below are 15 T cell receptor beta chains sequenced from a single sample in a study of blood T cell repertoires in COVID-19. Sequencing was performed with immunoSEQ multiplex PCR; in TCRdb, only in-frame clones are kept and a portion is missing. The sample yields 120,000 to 150,000 clones, 65% to 80% seen once. Source material: peripheral blood. The receptor source for this set is a man over 45 with acute or convalescent COVID-19.

The CDR3 region has the DNA TGTGCCAGCAGCTTGGGGACTAGCGGGGTTCCCTACGAGCAGTACTTC. As protein: CASSLGTSGVPYEQYF. The chain carries TRBV7-9 and TRBJ2-7; 13 positions agree with TRBD2. V gave up 3 bases and J gave up 2 bases; unmatched junction bases: 4. Germline V lookup: CDR1 SEHNR, CDR2 FQNEAQ (reference sequence). There are 16 residues in the CDR3.

The chain carries TRBV5-1 and TRBJ1-2, with 10 bases aligning to TRBD1. Germline loops: CDR1 SGHRS, CDR2 YFSETQ. CDR3 length equals 17 residues. The V and J ends lost 3 bases and 0 bases, in that order; junction bases with no gene match: 8. The CDR3 DNA follows: TGCGCCAGCAGCTCCCAGACAGGGGGCGCGACTAACTATGGCTACACCTTC. Encoded protein: CASSSQTGGATNYGYTF. Based on the CDR3 plus reference TRBV5-1 and TRBJ1-2, the full variable domain is KAGVTQTPRYLIKTRGQQVTLSCSPISGHRSVSWYQQTPGQGLQFLFEYFSETQRNKGNFPGRFSGRQFSNSRSEMNVSTLELGDSALYLCASSSQTGGATNYGYTFGSGTRLTVV.

This chain joins TRBV7-3 and TRBJ2-3; 8 positions agree with TRBD2. The length of the CDR3 is 16 residues. Trimming at V came to 1 base and at J to 5 bases, leaving 8 bases not matched to a gene. Germline CDR1 SGHTA, CDR2 FQGTGA. In DNA, the CDR3 is TGTGCCAGCAGCTTAAAGGGTAGCGGGGTTGTAGATACGCAGTATTTT. It specifies CASSLKGSGVVDTQYF.

The chain uses TRBV18 and TRBJ1-1; D perhaps matches TRBD1 (6 bases). Per germline, CDR1 KGHSH and CDR2 LQKENI. This CDR3 spans 16 amino acids. Trimming cost V 4 bases and J 0 bases, with 15 bases left between them. CDR3 nucleotides: TGTGCCAGCTCACACTCCCTACAGGGACTGAACACTGAAGCTTTCTTT. It specifies CASSHSLQGLNTEAFF.

V gene TRBV7-8 combines with J gene TRBJ1-3; D might be TRBD1 (5 bases). The germline V gene encodes CDR1 SGHVS and CDR2 FQNEAQ. V was cut by 0 bases and J by 4 bases, with 13 bases left in between. The CDR3 extends over 16 amino acids. In DNA, the CDR3 is TGTGCCAGCAGCTTAGCATCAGGGTTGGGCGGAAACACCATATATTTT. Protein sequence: CASSLASGLGGNTIYF.

The V gene is TRBV28, the J gene TRBJ2-5; TRBD1 matches 7 bases. V lost 6 bases and J lost 4; bases outside the gene matches: 11. Germline V lookup: CDR1 MDHEN, CDR2 SYDVKM. This CDR3 has 15 amino acids. CDR3 DNA: TGTGCCAGCAGCCACACCACAGGGGTGGGAGAGACCCAGTACTTC. Translation gives CASSHTTGVGETQYF.

The chain uses TRBV7-3 and TRBJ2-7; 12 bases map to TRBD2. The CDR3 has 14 residues. V lost 5 bases and J lost 3; bases outside the gene matches: 2. Germline V gene sequence: CDR1 SGHTA, CDR2 FQGTGA. CDR3 bases: TGTGCCAGCAGCCCGACTAGCGGGGGCTACGAGCAGTACTTC. Its translation is CASSPTSGGYEQYF.

The chain couples TRBV30 to TRBJ1-1; D perhaps matches TRBD1 (5 bases). V lost 5 bases, J lost 3 bases, and 16 bases lay in between. There are 14 residues in the CDR3. Germline CDR1 is GTSNPN and CDR2 is SVGIG (reference sequence). The CDR3, as DNA: TGTGCCTGGGTCTCCGGCGGGGGATACACTGAAGCTTTCTTT. The encoded protein is CAWVSGGGYTEAFF.

V is TRBV30 and J is TRBJ1-1; TRBD1 agrees at 7 bases. CDR1 is GTSNPN and CDR2 is SVGIG in the germline V gene (reference sequence). The CDR3 has 12 amino acids. The V gene end was trimmed by 5 bases and the J gene end by 1 base; junction bases not matched to a gene: 1. CDR3 coding DNA: TGTGCCTGGGGACAGGAGAACACTGAAGCTTTCTTT. It translates to CAWGQENTEAFF.

J is TRBJ2-7 and V is TRBV5-5; D is possibly TRBD1 (6 bases). The V and J ends lost 3 bases and 6 bases respectively, with 19 bases between them. Germline CDR1 is SGHKS and CDR2 is YYEKEE (reference sequence). CDR3 size: 15 residues. For the CDR3, the DNA is TGTGCCAGCAGCTCCCCTTTGACAGGACTGGGCGAGCAGTACGTC. This gives the protein CASSSPLTGLGEQYV.

This chain links TRBV19 with TRBJ1-2; D remains ambiguous. Germline CDR1 and CDR2: LNHDA and SQIVND (reference sequence). V was trimmed by 1 base and J by 8 bases, leaving 23 bases between them. This CDR3 is built from 17 residues. CDR3 residues: CASSIVSGSTLGRGYTF. CDR3 nucleotides: TGTGCCAGTAGTATAGTTAGCGGTAGTACCCTGGGAAGAGGCTACACCTTC.

This rearrangement joins TRBV6-5 to TRBJ1-2; no firm D call. This CDR3 spans 14 amino acids. Trimming removed 5 bases at V and 7 bases at J, with 17 bases between. Germline V gene sequence: CDR1 MNHEY, CDR2 SVGAGI. The CDR3 spells CASSPPRQAGGYTF. The CDR3 coding sequence is TGTGCCAGCAGTCCACCGCGTCAGGCCGGTGGCTACACCTTC.

The CDR3 DNA sequence: TGTGCCAGCAGCTTTCGGACCGGGACAGGGAAAGGAGAGACCCAGTACTTC. As protein: CASSFRTGTGKGETQYF. This chain joins TRBV13 and TRBJ2-5, with 9 positions matching TRBD1. The CDR3 length is 17 residues. Germline V CDR1 and CDR2: PRHDT, FYEKMQ (reference sequence). V dropped 3 bases and J dropped 4; count of bases not matched to a gene: 12.

This clone was observed a handful of times. The chain joins TRBV19 to TRBJ1-5, with D tentatively TRBD1 (6 bases). This CDR3 is built from 16 residues. Between the trimmed V and J ends, which lost 2 bases and 6 bases, there was a span of 17 bases. The germline V gene has CDR1 LNHDA and CDR2 SQIVND (reference sequence). The CDR3: CASSILGQGIGQPQHF. The CDR3 DNA sequence: TGTGCCAGTAGTATATTAGGGCAGGGGATCGGTCAGCCCCAGCATTTT.

The chain links TRBV2 to TRBJ2-3; 9 bases match TRBD2. The junction had 8 bases not matched to a gene; V was cut back by 3 bases and J by 1 base. This CDR3 has 17 residues. The germline V gene has CDR1 SNHLY and CDR2 FYNNEI. The CDR3 is CASSDLAGKFGTDTQYF. The CDR3 DNA is TGTGCCAGCAGTGACCTAGCGGGAAAATTCGGCACAGATACGCAGTATTTT.